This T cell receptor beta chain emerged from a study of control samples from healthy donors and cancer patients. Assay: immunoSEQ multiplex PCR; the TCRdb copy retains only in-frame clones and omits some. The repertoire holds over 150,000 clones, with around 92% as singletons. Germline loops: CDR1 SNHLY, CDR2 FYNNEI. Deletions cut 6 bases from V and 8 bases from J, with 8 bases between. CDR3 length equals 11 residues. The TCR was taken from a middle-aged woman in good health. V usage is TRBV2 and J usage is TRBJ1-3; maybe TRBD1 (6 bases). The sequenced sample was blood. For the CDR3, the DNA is TGTGCCAGCAGGAACAGGGACACCATATATTTT. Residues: CASRNRDTIYF.